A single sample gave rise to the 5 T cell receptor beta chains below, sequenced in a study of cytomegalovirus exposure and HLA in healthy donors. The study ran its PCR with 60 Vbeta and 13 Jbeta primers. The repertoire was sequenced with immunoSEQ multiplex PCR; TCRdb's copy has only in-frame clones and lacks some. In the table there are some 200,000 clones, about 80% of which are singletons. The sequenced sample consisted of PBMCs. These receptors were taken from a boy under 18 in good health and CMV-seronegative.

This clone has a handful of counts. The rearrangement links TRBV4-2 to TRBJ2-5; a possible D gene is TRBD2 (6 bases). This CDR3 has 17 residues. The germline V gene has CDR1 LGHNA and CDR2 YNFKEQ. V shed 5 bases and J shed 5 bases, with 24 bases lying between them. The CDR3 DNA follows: TGTGCCAGCAGCACTGGACCTAGTGTCGGGGGTTGGGAGACCCAGTACTTC. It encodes CASSTGPSVGGWETQYF.

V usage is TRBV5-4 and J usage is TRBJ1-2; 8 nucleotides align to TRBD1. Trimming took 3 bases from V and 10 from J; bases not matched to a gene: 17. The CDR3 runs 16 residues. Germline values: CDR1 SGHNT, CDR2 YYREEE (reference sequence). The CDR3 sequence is CASSSGGSGGVRTYTF. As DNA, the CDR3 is TGTGCCAGCAGCTCGGGGGGTTCAGGGGGCGTTCGGACCTACACCTTC.

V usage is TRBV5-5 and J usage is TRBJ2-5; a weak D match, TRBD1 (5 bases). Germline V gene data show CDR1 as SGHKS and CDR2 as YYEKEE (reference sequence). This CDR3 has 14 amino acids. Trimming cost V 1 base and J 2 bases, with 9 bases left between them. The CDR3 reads CASSLIRQQETQYF. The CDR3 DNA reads TGTGCCAGCAGCTTGATCAGACAGCAAGAGACCCAGTACTTC. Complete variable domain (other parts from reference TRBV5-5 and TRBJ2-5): DAGVTQSPTHLIKTRGQQVTLRCSPISGHKSVSWYQQVLGQGPQFIFQYYEKEERGRGNFPDRFSARQFPNYSSELNVNALLLGDSALYLCASSLIRQQETQYFGPGTRLLVL.

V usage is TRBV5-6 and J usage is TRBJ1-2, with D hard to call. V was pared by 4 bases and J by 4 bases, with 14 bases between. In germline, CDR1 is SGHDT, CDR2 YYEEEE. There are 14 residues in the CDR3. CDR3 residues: CASSPRLDLYGYTF. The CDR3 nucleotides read TGTGCCAGCAGCCCGAGACTTGACCTCTATGGCTACACCTTC. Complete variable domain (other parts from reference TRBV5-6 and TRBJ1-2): DAGVTQSPTHLIKTRGQQVTLRCSPKSGHDTVSWYQQALGQGPQFIFQYYEEEERQRGNFPDRFSGHQFPNYSSELNVNALLLGDSALYLCASSPRLDLYGYTFGSGTRLTVV.

CDR3 residues: CASSPMAGPNTEAFF. CDR3 DNA sequence: TGTGCCAGCAGCCCGATGGCTGGGCCCAACACTGAAGCTTTCTTT. The V gene is TRBV16, the J gene TRBJ1-1, with D uncertain. CDR1 is KGHSY, CDR2 FQNENV, per germline. V dropped 4 bases and J dropped 2 bases, with 14 bases sitting between them. The length of the CDR3 is 15 residues.